The clone carrying this T cell receptor beta chain was counted between two and nine times. Its antigen is unknown. The sample comes from a study of T-cell reconstitution after alpha-beta-depleted transplantation in children. Unique molecular identifiers were used to barcode this TCRbeta library. One entry per CDR3 protein, called by TCRdb with MiXCR from the PCR reads. This sample has about 540,000 distinct CDR3 sequences, with 25% to 30% found just once. General study results and limits: Newly made T cells mostly supplied T-cell counts and diversity one year after transplant. In patients about two months after transplant, alpha-beta T cells reportedly arose from several hundred expanded graft clones.

Germline V lookup: CDR1 SGDLS, CDR2 YYNGEE. This CDR3 has 13 amino acids. Trimming shortened V by 0 bases and J by 7 bases, and 7 bases separated the two germline ends. The chain has TRBV9 and TRBJ2-2; D is ambiguous. This TCR was recovered from a boy under two years old with Wiskott-Aldrich syndrome, due to receive a stem cell transplant. Sequencing used PBMCs, obtained before TCRalphabeta/CD19-depleted stem cell transplant. In nucleotides, the CDR3 is TGTGCCAGCAGCGTAGATGGGATCGGGGAGCTGTTTTTT. The encoded protein is CASSVDGIGELFF. Supplemented by reference TRBV9 and TRBJ2-2, the full variable domain reads DSGVTQTPKHLITATGQRVTLRCSPRSGDLSVYWYQQSLDQGLQFLIQYYNGEERAKGNILERFSAQQFPDLHSELNLSSLELGDSALYFCASSVDGIGELFFGEGSRLTVL.